This entry features one T cell receptor (beta chain) sequence. What it binds is not known. A junction end diverges from the germline sequence, so it may reflect a read error. These data are taken from a study of OX40 agonist ivuxolimab in advanced cancers. Across the whole study: Across the patients, intravenous ivuxolimab was delivered every 2 weeks at 0.01 to 10 mg/kg. The study enrolled dose-escalation patients with hepatocellular carcinoma, melanoma, renal cell or head and neck cancer.

Profiled with immunoSEQ multiplex PCR; TCRdb holds only in-frame clones, not every one. The repertoire consists of roughly 90,000 clones, with 87% occurring once and the leading ten covering approximately 1.5%. Germline loops: CDR1 SSHAT, CDR2 FNYEAQ (reference sequence). This CDR3 contains 15 residues. Study-wide findings and caveats: The investigators did not determine what antigen specificity the expanded peripheral T cells had.

V and J are TRBV7-7 and TRBJ2-2, with D possibly being TRBD2 (6 bases). The sample was CD4+ or CD8+ T cells sorted from blood, taken in a trial of the OX40 agonist ivuxolimab. The origin of this receptor is an adult with an advanced solid tumor such as melanoma, head and neck, liver or kidney cancer. CDR3 protein: CASSLGGSGTGELFF. The CDR3 bases are TGTGCTAGCAGCTTAGGAGGGTCGGGCACCGGGGAGCTGTTTTTT. The full variable domain, its missing parts supplied by reference TRBV7-7 and TRBJ2-2, is GAGVSQSPRYKVTKRGQDVTLRCDPISSHATLYWYQQALGQGPEFLTYFNYEAQPDKSGLPSDRFSAERPEGSISTLTIQRTEQRDSAMYRCASSLGGSGTGELFFGEGSRLTVL.